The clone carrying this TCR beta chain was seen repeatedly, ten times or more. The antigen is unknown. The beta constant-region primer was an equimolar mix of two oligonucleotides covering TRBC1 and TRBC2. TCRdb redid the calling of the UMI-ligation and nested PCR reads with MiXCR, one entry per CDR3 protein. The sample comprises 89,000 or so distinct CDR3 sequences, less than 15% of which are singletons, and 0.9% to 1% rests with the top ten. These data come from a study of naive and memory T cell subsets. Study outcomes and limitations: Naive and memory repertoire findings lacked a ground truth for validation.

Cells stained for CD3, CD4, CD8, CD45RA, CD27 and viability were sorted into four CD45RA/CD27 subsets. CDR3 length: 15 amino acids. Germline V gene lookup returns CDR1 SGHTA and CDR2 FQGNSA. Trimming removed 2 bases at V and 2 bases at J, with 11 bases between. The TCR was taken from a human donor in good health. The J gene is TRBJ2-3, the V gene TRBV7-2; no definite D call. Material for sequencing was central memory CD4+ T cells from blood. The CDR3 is CASSLTRVVTDTQYF. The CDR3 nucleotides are TGTGCCAGCAGCTTAACTCGGGTCGTCACAGATACGCAGTATTTT.